This T cell receptor beta chain was profiled in a study of molecular identifiers for immune sequencing clone quantification. Many counts were recorded for this clonotype. Methods described previously were used for bulk TCR libraries, and listed TCR primers were applied. Via MiXCR, TCRdb re-called the PCR reads, giving one row per CDR3 protein. Among 60,000 to 70,000 distinct CDR3 sequences listed, less than 20% were seen once. CDR1 and CDR2 (germline): SEHNR, FQNEAQ (reference sequence). Trimming took 11 bases from V and 1 from J, leaving 29 bases between them. CDR3 size: 18 residues. CD8+CD4-CCR7+CD45RA+ cells were sorted as naive CD8 T cells.

This chain links TRBV7-9 with TRBJ2-5; D is perhaps TRBD1 (5 bases). This TCR was recovered from a human donor in good health. Some libraries in this study had Jurkat cell RNA spiked in. Sequenced material: naive CD8+ T cells from blood, with Jurkat cell RNA spiked in. Indicated subset: FACS-sorted CD8+CD4-CCR7+CD45RA+ naive T cells. CDR3 residues: CAAQGLAVFSSPQETQYF. The CDR3 DNA is TGTGCCGCCCAGGGTTTAGCCGTCTTTTCCTCCCCCCAAGAGACCCAGTACTTC.